This record covers a single TCR beta chain. The antigen it recognizes is unknown. The sample holds no much larger clone one base away, and base qualities are not on file. The CDR3 has 13 amino acids, counting the end cysteine and phenylalanine. The CDR3 DNA has 39 bases and is translated from base 1. For CDR1 and CDR2, the germline V gene (reference sequence) lists SGHKS and YYEKEE. Trimming removed 3 bases from V and 5 bases from J, leaving 11 bases between the germline ends. Donors were healthy HIV-negative adults with no recently reported acute infections or vaccinations. All donors were Caucasian adults living in Nashville, Tennessee, USA. CD4+ T cells were enriched through magnetic negative selection, after which naive cells were positively selected on CD45RA and the remaining negative fraction served as the memory subset. Blood was collected by leukapheresis, and PBMCs were isolated by Ficoll-Histopaque density gradient centrifugation and then cryopreserved in liquid nitrogen vapor phase. Analytical flow cytometry was used to check the purity and quantity of every magnetically sorted T cell population. From each sorted fraction, genomic DNA was isolated and quantified by UV absorbance on a Nanodrop 2000c.

The data belong to a study of shared clonotypes between healthy human individuals (TCRdb year 2020). In the study overall: The cohort comprised two women and a few men aged 18 to 49 years. Each donor's leukapheresis produced roughly between roughly 0.85 and 9.5 billion PBMCs. To increase sequencing depth and limit assay-specific biases, TCR repertoire library preparation and sequencing were carried out by different laboratories using diverse techniques. For each donor, three plates each were used for CD4 naive and CD4 memory, two plates were used for CD8 naive, and one plate was used for CD8 memory. The study deeply sequenced blood TCR repertoires of about 5 healthy adults to estimate repertoire size and the extent of clonotype sharing between individuals. The investigation overall reported the following: Clonotypes shared by all four sorted-subset donors showed higher generation probabilities than non-shared clonotypes. Estimated clonotype richness was generally larger for naive than for memory subsets. Because the study included only a small number of donors, the genetic and exposure-history diversity represented was limited. Rarefaction of sorted-subset datasets indicated incomplete sequencing despite the large sequencing depth. Across a handful of donors, around 5.4% of naive CD4, approximately 3.6% of naive CD8, about 2.3% of memory CD4, and 0.4% of memory CD8 clonotypes were shared. Based on pairwise subsampling, the degree of clonotype sharing among donors was expected to be affected by sequencing depth. Only blood was sampled, and tissue TCR repertoires likely differ from those in blood.

Using the deep immunoSEQ assay, TCR CDR3 regions were amplified from genomic DNA by multiplex PCR. Extracted genomic DNA from each cell subset was spread evenly across all wells of several immunoSEQ 96-well plates, with each plate serving as a replicate. For sorted subsets, approximately 190 ng of genomic DNA, equivalent to some 30,000 T cell genomes, went into each replicate PCR. Purified libraries were quantified with a Qubit 3.0 fluorometer, sized on a Bioanalyzer 2100, and re-quantified with the KAPA Library Quantification kit. Each immunoSEQ 96-well plate was sequenced on its own single-read 150-cycle Illumina NextSeq 550 flow cell. For the original study's pipeline: Because only junctional sequences without quality scores were contained in the immunoSEQ output, filtering matching that applied to full-length reads could not be performed. To assign V/J genes and CDR3, sequences were annotated using PyIR, a Python wrapper for IgBLAST v1.9, with IMGT germline references. Reads with weak V/J assignments (E-value above 1e-6), missing CDR3, stop codons, out-of-frame junctions, or ambiguous translated residues were removed. V3J clonotypes were defined as sequences sharing an identical inferred V gene, J gene, and CDR3 amino acid sequence. To compute the percentage overlap between repertoires, the number of shared unique clonotypes was divided by the size of the smaller repertoire. Repertoire richness was assessed with RTK rarefaction, the Chao1 estimator, and Recon v2.1 estimates of unobserved clonotypes. Generation probabilities were computed with OLGA for all TCRbeta clonotypes obtained by the gDNA method from a handful of donors. The table comes from immuneACCESS by way of TCRdb, which keeps in-frame sequences with V and J called. Part of the clones is missing from these tables; in studies checked, under half for an unresolved V gene and the rest for unknown reasons. That table supplies the V and J calls and clone size; D and trimming were determined from the DNA. The sample table shows over a million clones, and approximately 98.5% are seen once. The ten largest clones take up roughly 0.36% of the sample.

This clonotype originated in a man aged 25 to 45 in good health. The material sequenced was naive CD4+ T cells sorted from blood. What this sample's cell subset or site label stands for: CD45RA+ positively selected. The chain is made from TRBV5-5 and TRBJ2-5, and perhaps TRBD1 as D gene, on 6 matching bases. The CDR3: CASSWTVRETQYF. The nucleotide sequence reads TGTGCCAGCAGCTGGACAGTCCGGGAGACCCAGTACTTC.